This TCR beta chain emerged from a study of early T cells in non-severe SARS-CoV-2 infection. Study-wide points: In VDJdb matching, anti-spike CD8 responses were favored while private and CD4 specificities went missing.

TCRdb reprocessed the 5' RACE reads with MiXCR, giving one entry per CDR3 protein. This sample has 45,000 to 55,000 distinct CDR3 sequences, with approximately 6.7% found just once. The CDR3 loop spans 14 amino acids. Trimming removed 5 bases from V and 2 bases from J; junction bases left unmatched: 4. Germline loops: CDR1 DFQATT, CDR2 SNEGSKA (reference sequence). In this sample, this clonotype turned up many times. The antigen remains undetermined. This TCR derives from an adult who was a healthcare worker with PCR-confirmed SARS-CoV-2 infection or an uninfected control (not recorded which). Sequenced sample: whole blood. J is TRBJ2-3 and V is TRBV20-1, with TRBD2 matching over 10 bases. The CDR3 DNA follows: TGCAGTGCTGTGCTAGCGGGGGACACAGATACGCAGTATTTT. This sequence encodes CSAVLAGDTDTQYF.